This TCR beta chain was observed in a study of shared clonotypes between healthy human individuals. At the level of the study: Three CD4 naive, three CD4 memory, two CD8 naive and one CD8 memory plate were used per donor.

Sequencing was performed with immunoSEQ multiplex PCR; in TCRdb, only in-frame clones are kept and a portion is missing. The data show some 2,000,000 clones, with about 95% seen just once and 1% to 1.3% held by the top ten. This CDR3 is 18 amino acids long. The V and J ends lost 5 bases and 0 bases, in that order; junction bases with no gene match: 14. The V gene's germline CDR1 is SEHNR and CDR2 FQNEAQ (reference sequence). Only one count was recorded for this clone. Terminally differentiated effector memory CD45RA+ cells were left out of the naive CD8 fraction, which was CD45RO-negative and positively selected for CCR7.

This receptor was taken from a man aged 18-30 years in good health. J is TRBJ2-3 and V is TRBV7-9; 7 bases map to TRBD1. Sequencing was done on a sample of naive CD8+ T cells sorted from blood. CDR3 region: CASSELGQSIPSTDTQYF. In DNA form, the CDR3 reads TGTGCCAGCAGCGAATTGGGACAGAGTATTCCTAGCACAGATACGCAGTATTTT.